This passage covers 7 T cell receptor beta chains from one sample sequenced in a study of blood T cell repertoires in COVID-19. Profiled with immunoSEQ multiplex PCR; TCRdb holds only in-frame clones, not every one. The data hold 250,000 to 300,000 clones, with roughly 88% observed a single time. The material sequenced was PBMCs or T cells enriched from blood (not recorded which). These receptor sequences come from a woman aged 50 to 65 who had recovered from COVID-19.

The rearrangement uses TRBV18 and TRBJ1-1, with TRBD1 matching over 7 bases. V lost 5 bases and J lost 1; bases outside the gene matches: 7. Germline V CDR1 and CDR2: KGHSH, LQKENI. This CDR3 is 15 amino acids long. The CDR3, as DNA: TGTGCCAGCTCAGAGACAGGGTGGGGGAACACTGAAGCTTTCTTT. Translating gives CASSETGWGNTEAFF.

In DNA, the CDR3 is TGCGCCAGCAGAACCGGGACAGGGGTCTACGAGCAGTACTTC. It yields the protein CASRTGTGVYEQYF. This chain joins TRBV5-1 and TRBJ2-7; 10 bases map to TRBD1. Germline CDR1 and CDR2: SGHRS and YFSETQ. The CDR3 length is 14 residues. The V and J ends lost 5 bases and 3 bases, in that order; junction bases with no gene match: 5.

The chain links TRBV10-3 to TRBJ2-7; 9 nucleotides match TRBD1. The length of the CDR3 is 14 residues. Germline CDR1 is ENHRY and CDR2 is SYGVKD. Germline trimming cut 9 bases from V and 4 bases from J; bases unmatched to any gene: 10. CDR3: CAIQTGTGRYEQYF. In DNA form, the CDR3 reads TGTGCCATTCAAACCGGGACAGGGCGATACGAGCAGTACTTC.

The J gene is TRBJ1-6, the V gene TRBV30; D not certain. V lost 0 bases, J lost 7 bases, and 13 bases lay in between. The CDR3 consists of 15 residues. Germline CDR1 is GTSNPN and CDR2 is SVGIG (reference sequence). CDR3 nucleotide sequence: TGTGCCTGGAGTGTACTAGTCCGGGAAAATTCACCCCTCCACTTT. Translated: CAWSVLVRENSPLHF.

This chain joins TRBV5-1 and TRBJ1-6; weak D call: TRBD1 (5 bases). Trimming removed 4 bases from V and 0 bases from J, with 11 bases in between. The CDR3 loop spans 16 amino acids. The germline gives CDR1 SGHRS, CDR2 YFSETQ. DNA of the CDR3: TGCGCCAGCAGCGATCGACAGAGCTCCTATAATTCACCCCTCCACTTT. Its protein product is CASSDRQSSYNSPLHF.

In nucleotides, the CDR3 is TGCGCCAGCGCGTCAGGGGGAATATACAATGAGCAGTTCTTC. This codes for CASASGGIYNEQFF. J is TRBJ2-1 and V is TRBV5-1; 7 positions match TRBD1. V was pared by 7 bases and J by 4 bases, with 8 bases of the junction left unmatched. The CDR3 sequence is 14 residues long. Germline V gene lookup returns CDR1 SGHRS and CDR2 YFSETQ.

This clone was observed once. The rearrangement uses TRBV5-1 and TRBJ2-7, with 13 bases identical to TRBD2. There are 16 residues in the CDR3. Germline lookup yields CDR1 SGHRS and CDR2 YFSETQ. Losses at the gene ends were 4 bases for V and 6 bases for J; bases not matched to a gene: 10. CDR3 in amino acids: CASSPTSGRAKSEQYF. DNA of the CDR3: TGCGCCAGCAGCCCAACTAGCGGGAGGGCCAAATCCGAGCAGTACTTC.